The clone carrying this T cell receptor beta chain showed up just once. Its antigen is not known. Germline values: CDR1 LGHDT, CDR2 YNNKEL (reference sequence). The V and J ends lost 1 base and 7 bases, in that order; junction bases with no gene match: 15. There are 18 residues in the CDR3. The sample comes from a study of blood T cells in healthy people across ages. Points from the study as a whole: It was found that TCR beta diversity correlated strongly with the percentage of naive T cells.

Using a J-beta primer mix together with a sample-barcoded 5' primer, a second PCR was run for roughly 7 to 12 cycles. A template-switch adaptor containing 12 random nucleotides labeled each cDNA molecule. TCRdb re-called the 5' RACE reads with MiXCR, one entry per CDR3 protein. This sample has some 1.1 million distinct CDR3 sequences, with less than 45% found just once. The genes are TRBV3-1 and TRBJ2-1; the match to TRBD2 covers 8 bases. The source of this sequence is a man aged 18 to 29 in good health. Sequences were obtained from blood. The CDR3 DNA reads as TGTGCCAGCAGCCAAGGATTCCTCGTGCTAGCGGGTGGGAATGAGCAGTTCTTC. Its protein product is CASSQGFLVLAGGNEQFF.